The 14 T cell receptor beta chains below were found in one sample sequenced in a study of T cell changes during pregnancy in multiple sclerosis. Assay: immunoSEQ multiplex PCR; the TCRdb copy retains only in-frame clones and omits some. This sample has approximately 99,000 clones, with 90% found just once. Sequences were derived from peripheral blood, sampled in the second trimester of pregnancy. Receptors originate from a female donor in good health, enrolled as a control in a pregnancy study.

The chain carries TRBV4-1 and TRBJ1-5, with 8 bases lining up with TRBD1. Per germline, CDR1 MGHRA and CDR2 YSYEKL. This CDR3 comprises 15 residues. With V trimmed by 3 bases and J by 2 bases, 3 bases remained unmatched. The DNA of the CDR3 is TGCGCCAGCAGCCAGGACAGGGCGGGCAATCAGCCCCAGCATTTT. Translated: CASSQDRAGNQPQHF.

This chain joins TRBV7-9 and TRBJ2-7; TRBD2 might be the D (5 bases). The CDR3 runs 14 residues. Germline CDR1 and CDR2: SEHNR and FQNEAQ (reference sequence). Trimming took off 2 bases at V and 4 bases at J, with 12 bases between the two ends. CDR3 loop: CASSLSNQRYEQYF. CDR3 coding DNA: TGTGCCAGCAGCTTATCAAACCAGCGGTACGAGCAGTACTTC.

This clone showed up just a few times. The rearrangement links TRBV6-5 to TRBJ1-2; TRBD1 matches 7 bases. The length of the CDR3 is 13 residues. CDR1 is MNHEY and CDR2 is SVGAGI in the germline V gene. V trimming: 7 bases; J trimming: 8 bases; junction bases outside the gene matches: 10. CDR3 amino acids: CASIGGGGSGYTF. Written as DNA, the CDR3 is TGTGCCAGCATAGGAGGAGGGGGCTCCGGCTACACCTTC.

V is TRBV29-1 and J is TRBJ1-1; D remains ambiguous. Trimming removed 7 bases from V and 0 bases from J, with 15 bases in between. There are 14 residues in the CDR3. Germline V CDR1 and CDR2: SQVTM, ANQGSEA. CDR3 sequence reads: CSGIPQRVNTEAFF. The CDR3 DNA reads TGCAGCGGCATACCCCAGCGCGTGAACACTGAAGCTTTCTTT.

The CDR3 is CASSQGVAYSNQPQHF. The CDR3 coding sequence is TGTGCCAGCAGCCAAGGGGTAGCCTATAGCAATCAGCCCCAGCATTTT. The chain joins TRBV4-2 to TRBJ1-5; the D is unclear. CDR3 length: 16 residues. Germline V gene data show CDR1 as LGHNA and CDR2 as YNFKEQ. The V end lost 1 base, the J end lost 0 bases, and 10 bases lay between the germline ends.

In this sample, this clone turned up once. The chain's CDR3 is CASSASYRVYGYTF. The CDR3, as DNA: TGTGCCAGTAGTGCATCATACAGGGTCTATGGCTACACCTTC. The chain joins TRBV19 to TRBJ1-2, with D possibly being TRBD1 (6 bases). V was shortened by 5 bases and J by 4 bases, with 14 bases between the two germline ends. This CDR3 has 14 residues. Germline V gene lookup returns CDR1 LNHDA and CDR2 SQIVND (reference sequence).

The chain combines TRBV5-4 with TRBJ1-1; a possible D gene is TRBD1 (5 bases). The germline V gene has CDR1 SGHNT and CDR2 YYREEE (reference sequence). Trimming pared 0 bases from V and 1 base from J, leaving 7 bases between. The CDR3 extends over 14 amino acids. Written as DNA, the CDR3 is TGTGCCAGCAGCTTGGGGGACTCGAACACTGAAGCTTTCTTT. The encoded protein is CASSLGDSNTEAFF.

This clone was seen a few times. This sequence joins TRBV6-1 and TRBJ2-3; a possible D gene is TRBD2 (5 bases). The CDR3 contains 14 residues. The V end was cut by 5 bases, the J end by 0 bases, with 9 bases between. Germline CDR1 reads MNHNS; CDR2 reads SASEGT. The CDR3 nucleotides are TGTGCCAGCAGTCGGGGTCCTAGCACAGATACGCAGTATTTT. This translates into CASSRGPSTDTQYF.

This clone has a handful of counts. The chain links TRBV28 to TRBJ2-7, with a tentative D call TRBD1 (5 bases). V lost 8 bases, J lost 3 bases, and 11 bases lay in between. CDR1 is MDHEN and CDR2 is SYDVKM in the germline V gene. The CDR3 is made up of 12 amino acids. In nucleotides, the CDR3 is TGTGCCAGCCGACTCCAGGGCTACGAGCAGTACTTC. It is translated as CASRLQGYEQYF.

This clone has a single count. The chain combines TRBV15 with TRBJ2-5; 15 nucleotides line up with TRBD2. This CDR3 spans 17 amino acids. Germline V CDR1 and CDR2: LNHNV, YYDKDF (reference sequence). The trim removed 1 base at V and 5 bases at J, leaving 5 bases unmatched. The CDR3 nucleotides are TGTGCCACCAGCAGAGGGACTAGCGGGAGGGCCGGGGAGACCCAGTACTTC. Its protein product is CATSRGTSGRAGETQYF.

CDR3 sequence: CASSLVKDTNTEAFF. CDR3 sequence (DNA): TGTGCCAGCAGTTTAGTCAAGGACACGAACACTGAAGCTTTCTTT. The chain carries TRBV27 and TRBJ1-1, with a possible D match to TRBD1 (5 bases). In germline, CDR1 is MNHEY, CDR2 SMNVEV (reference sequence). Deletions cut 2 bases from V and 1 base from J, with 11 bases between. The CDR3 sequence is 15 residues long.

As DNA, the CDR3 is TGTGCCAGCAGTTTATCGCGGTTACCGAGCGTCCTAGCGGCCGGGGAGCTGTTTTTT. Translated, it gives CASSLSRLPSVLAAGELFF. This chain uses TRBV27 with TRBJ2-2, with TRBD2 matching 7 bases. Per the germline V gene, CDR1 is MNHEY and CDR2 is SMNVEV (reference sequence). After removal of 0 bases from V and 6 bases from J, the junction contained 16 bases not matched to a gene. The CDR3 has 19 residues.

The chain recombines TRBV15 with TRBJ1-5; TRBD1 might be the D (6 bases). This CDR3 is 16 amino acids long. The ends were cut back, 0 bases at V and 3 bases at J, with 12 bases in the middle. In germline, CDR1 is LNHNV, CDR2 YYDKDF (reference sequence). CDR3 sequence (DNA): TGTGCCACCAGCAGAGATCGGGGGGGCACCAATCAGCCCCAGCATTTT. It yields the protein CATSRDRGGTNQPQHF.

This chain connects TRBV6-5 to TRBJ1-2, with D unclear. With 5 bases removed from V and 8 bases from J, the gap between germline ends came to 21 bases. The CDR3 length is 15 residues. CDR1 MNHEY and CDR2 SVGAGI come from the germline V gene. This CDR3 is CASSRKLRAGGGYTF. The CDR3 coding sequence is TGTGCCAGCAGTAGAAAGCTTCGGGCAGGAGGCGGCTACACCTTC.